This T cell receptor (beta chain) was recorded in a study of T cell changes during pregnancy in multiple sclerosis. The CDR3 extends over 15 amino acids. V lost 5 bases to trimming and J lost 2 bases; unmatched junction nucleotides: 7. CDR1 MNHNS and CDR2 SASEGT come from the germline V gene. Some clones are missing from TCRdb's copy, which holds only in-frame ones; the method was immunoSEQ multiplex PCR. Among approximately 44,000 clones listed, less than 95% were seen once. The specimen comprised CD4+ T cells from peripheral blood mononuclear cells, sampled in the third trimester of pregnancy. This clonotype was obtained from a female donor with multiple sclerosis, enrolled in a pregnancy study. The chain has TRBV6-1 and TRBJ2-7; 9 bases agree with TRBD1. CDR3 in DNA: TGTGCCAGCAGTCCGGGACAGGGAGGGGCCTACGAGCAGTACTTC. As protein: CASSPGQGGAYEQYF.